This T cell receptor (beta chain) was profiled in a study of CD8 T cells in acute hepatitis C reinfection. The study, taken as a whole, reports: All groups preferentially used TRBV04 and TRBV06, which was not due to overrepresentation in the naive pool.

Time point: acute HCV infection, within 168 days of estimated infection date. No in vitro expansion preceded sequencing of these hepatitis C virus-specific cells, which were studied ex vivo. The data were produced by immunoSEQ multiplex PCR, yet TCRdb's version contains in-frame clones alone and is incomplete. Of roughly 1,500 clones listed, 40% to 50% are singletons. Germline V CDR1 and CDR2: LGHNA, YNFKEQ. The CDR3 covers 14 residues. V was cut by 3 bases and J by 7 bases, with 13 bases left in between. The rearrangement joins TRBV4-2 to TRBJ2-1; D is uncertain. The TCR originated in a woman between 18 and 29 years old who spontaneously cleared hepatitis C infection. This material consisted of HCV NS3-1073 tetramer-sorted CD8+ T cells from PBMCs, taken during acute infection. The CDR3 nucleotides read TGTGCCAGCAGCCAGCCGGGCCCCTGGAATGAGCAGTTCTTC. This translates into CASSQPGPWNEQFF.